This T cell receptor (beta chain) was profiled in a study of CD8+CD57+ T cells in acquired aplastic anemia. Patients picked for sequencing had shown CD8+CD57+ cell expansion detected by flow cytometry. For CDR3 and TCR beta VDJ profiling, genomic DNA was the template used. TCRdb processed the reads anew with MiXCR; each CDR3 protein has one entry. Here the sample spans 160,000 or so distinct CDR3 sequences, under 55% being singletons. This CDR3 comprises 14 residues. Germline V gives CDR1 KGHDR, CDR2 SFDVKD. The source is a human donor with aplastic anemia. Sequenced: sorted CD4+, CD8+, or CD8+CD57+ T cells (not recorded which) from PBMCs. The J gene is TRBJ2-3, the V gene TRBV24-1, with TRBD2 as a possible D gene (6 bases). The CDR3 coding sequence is TGTGCTAGAGTCCCGGGGGAGGGCACAGATACGCAGTATTTT. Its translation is CARVPGEGTDTQYF.